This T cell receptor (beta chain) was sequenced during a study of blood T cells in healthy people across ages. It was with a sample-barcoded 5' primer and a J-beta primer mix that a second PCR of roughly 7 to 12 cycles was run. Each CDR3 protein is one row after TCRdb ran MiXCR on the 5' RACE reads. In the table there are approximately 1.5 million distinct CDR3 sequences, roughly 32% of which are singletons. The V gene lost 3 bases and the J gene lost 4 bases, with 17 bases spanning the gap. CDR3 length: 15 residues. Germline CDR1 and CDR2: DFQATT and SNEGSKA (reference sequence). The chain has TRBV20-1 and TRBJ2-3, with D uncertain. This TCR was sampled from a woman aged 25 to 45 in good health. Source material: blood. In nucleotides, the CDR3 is TGCAGTGCTAGGGCCGCTAGAGGTCACGCAGATACGCAGTATTTT. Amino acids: CSARAARGHADTQYF.